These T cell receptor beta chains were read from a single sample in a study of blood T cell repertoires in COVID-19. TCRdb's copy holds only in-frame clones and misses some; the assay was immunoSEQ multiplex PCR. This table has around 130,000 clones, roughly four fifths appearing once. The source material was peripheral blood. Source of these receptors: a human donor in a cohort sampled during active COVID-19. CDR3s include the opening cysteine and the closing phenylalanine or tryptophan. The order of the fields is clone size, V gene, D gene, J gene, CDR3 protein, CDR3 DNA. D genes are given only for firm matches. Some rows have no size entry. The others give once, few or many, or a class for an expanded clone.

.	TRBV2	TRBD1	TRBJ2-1	CASKGAPTYNEQFF	TGTGCCAGCAAGGGGGCCCCCACCTACAATGAGCAGTTCTTC
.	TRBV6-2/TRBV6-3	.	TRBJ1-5	CASSYLGRGFANQPQHF	TGTGCCAGCAGTTACTTGGGAAGGGGATTCGCCAATCAGCCCCAGCATTTT
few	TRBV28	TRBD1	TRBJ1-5	CASSLVRGPRDSNQPQHF	TGTGCCAGCAGTTTGGTCAGGGGGCCAAGGGATAGCAATCAGCCCCAGCATTTT
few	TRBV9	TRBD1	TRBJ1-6	CASSPGTGSSPLHF	TGTGCCAGCAGCCCCGGGACAGGGTCCTCACCCCTCCACTTT
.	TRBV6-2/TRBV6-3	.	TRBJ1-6	CASSYNSHNSPLHF	TGTGCCAGCAGTTATAACAGCCATAATTCACCCCTCCACTTT
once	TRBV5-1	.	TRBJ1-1	CASSLGAGEVGEAFF	TGCGCCAGCAGCTTGGGTGCGGGGGAAGTGGGTGAAGCTTTCTTT
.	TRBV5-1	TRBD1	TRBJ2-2	CASSHWDRTNTGELFF	TGCGCCAGCAGCCATTGGGACAGAACGAACACCGGGGAGCTGTTTTTT
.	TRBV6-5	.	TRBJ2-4	CASRRSGLAKNIQYF	TGTGCCAGCAGACGTAGCGGACTAGCCAAAAACATTCAGTACTTC
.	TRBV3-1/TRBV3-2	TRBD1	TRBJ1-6	CASSQGQGYNSPLHF	TGTGCCAGCAGCCAAGGACAGGGGTATAATTCACCCCTCCACTTT
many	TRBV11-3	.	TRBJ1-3	CASSTGDSGNTIYF	TGTGCCAGCAGTACAGGAGACTCTGGAAACACCATATATTTT
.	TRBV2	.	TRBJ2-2	CASSETRTNTGELFF	TGTGCCAGCAGTGAAACACGAACGAACACCGGGGAGCTGTTTTTT
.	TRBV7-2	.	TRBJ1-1	CASSAQGFTEAFF	TGTGCCAGCAGCGCACAGGGTTTCACTGAAGCTTTCTTT
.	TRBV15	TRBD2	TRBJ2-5	CATSSRASGDSQETQYF	TGTGCCACCAGCTCCCGGGCTAGCGGAGATTCACAAGAGACCCAGTACTTC
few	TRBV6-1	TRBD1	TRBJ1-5	CASSGIGGTGAYFSNQPQHF	TGTGCCAGCAGTGGGATTGGAGGGACAGGGGCCTATTTTAGCAATCAGCCCCAGCATTTT
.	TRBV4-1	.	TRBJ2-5	CASSQGGRGYQETQYF	TGCGCCAGCAGCCAAGGGGGTAGGGGATACCAAGAGACCCAGTACTTC
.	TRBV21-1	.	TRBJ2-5	CASSLKRDRGWETQYF	TGTGCCAGCAGCCTAAAGCGGGACAGGGGATGGGAGACCCAGTACTTC
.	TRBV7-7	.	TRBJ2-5	CASSLAGTTQETQYF	TGTGCTAGCAGCTTAGCTGGGACAACACAAGAGACCCAGTACTTC
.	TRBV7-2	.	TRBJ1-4	CASSGLLKEKLFF	TGTGCCAGCAGCGGGCTTCTGAAGGAAAAACTGTTTTTT
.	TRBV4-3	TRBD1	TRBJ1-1	CASSQGGTGDPRTEAFF	TGCGCCAGCAGCCAAGGGGGCACAGGGGACCCGAGGACTGAAGCTTTCTTT
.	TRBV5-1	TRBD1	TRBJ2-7	CASRGQGGGEQYF	TGCGCCAGCCGGGGACAGGGGGGAGGCGAGCAGTACTTC
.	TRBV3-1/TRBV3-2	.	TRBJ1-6	CASSQRPGDSSPLHF	TGTGCCAGCAGCCAAAGGCCCGGGGACTCTTCACCCCTCCACTTT
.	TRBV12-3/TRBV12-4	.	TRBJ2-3	CASSLLTDTQYF	TGTGCCAGCAGTCTACTGACAGATACGCAGTATTTT
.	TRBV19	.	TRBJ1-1	CASSIDTGNTEAFF	TGTGCCAGTAGTATAGATACCGGGAACACTGAAGCTTTCTTT
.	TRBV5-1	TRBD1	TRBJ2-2	CASGTGNTGELFF	TGCGCCAGCGGGACAGGGAACACCGGGGAGCTGTTTTTT
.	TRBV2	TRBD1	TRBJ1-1	CASSEWDRGQTEAFF	TGTGCCAGCAGTGAATGGGACAGGGGGCAGACTGAAGCTTTCTTT
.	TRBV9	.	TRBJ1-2	CASSGRVEFNYGYTF	TGTGCCAGCAGCGGCCGGGTCGAATTTAACTATGGCTACACCTTC
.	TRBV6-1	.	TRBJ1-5	CASSELPTAYQPQHF	TGTGCCAGCAGTGAACTTCCCACTGCCTATCAGCCCCAGCATTTT
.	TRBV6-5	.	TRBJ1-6	CASRASGSPLHF	TGTGCCAGCAGGGCCAGCGGTTCACCCCTCCACTTT
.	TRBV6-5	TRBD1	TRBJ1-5	CASKDRAGQPQHF	TGTGCCAGCAAGGACAGGGCCGGGCAGCCCCAGCATTTT
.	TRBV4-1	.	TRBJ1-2	CASSHTGWANYGYTF	TGCGCCAGCAGCCACACAGGGTGGGCAAACTATGGCTACACCTTC
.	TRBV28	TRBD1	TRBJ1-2	CASTLGQGVYGYTF	TGTGCCAGCACCCTAGGACAGGGGGTCTATGGCTACACCTTC
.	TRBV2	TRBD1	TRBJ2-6	CASSTDRVGANVLTF	TGTGCCAGCAGTACCGACAGGGTGGGGGCCAACGTCCTGACTTTC
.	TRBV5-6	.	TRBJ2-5	CASSYAGTQYF	TGTGCCAGCAGCTACGCGGGGACCCAGTACTTC
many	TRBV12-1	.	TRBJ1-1	CASSFGQRNFMNTEAFF	TGTGCCAGCAGCTTCGGACAGCGTAACTTTATGAACACTGAAGCTTTCTTT
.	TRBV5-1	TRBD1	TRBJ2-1	CASSTGQGVYNEQFF	TGCGCCAGCAGCACGGGACAGGGGGTCTACAATGAGCAGTTCTTC
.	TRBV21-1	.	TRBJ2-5	CASSKGGINQETQYF	TGTGCCAGCAGCAAGGGGGGGATAAACCAAGAGACCCAGTACTTC
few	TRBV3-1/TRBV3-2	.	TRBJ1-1	CASSPRVGPGPTEAFF	TGTGCCAGCAGCCCAAGAGTAGGGCCAGGGCCCACTGAAGCTTTCTTT
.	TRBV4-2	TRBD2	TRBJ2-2	CASSQDPGGAGELFF	TGTGCCAGCAGCCAAGATCCGGGGGGGGCCGGGGAGCTGTTTTTT
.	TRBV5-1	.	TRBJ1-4	CASSLGQANEKLFF	TGCGCCAGCAGCTTGGGGCAGGCTAATGAAAAACTGTTTTTT
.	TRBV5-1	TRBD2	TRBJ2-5	CASSGVGRGETQYF	TGCGCCAGCAGCGGGGTGGGGAGGGGCGAGACCCAGTACTTC
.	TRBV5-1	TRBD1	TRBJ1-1	CASSPNRGGTEAFF	TGCGCCAGCAGCCCCAACAGGGGGGGGACTGAAGCTTTCTTT
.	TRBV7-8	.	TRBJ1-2	CASSSYGPYGYTF	TGTGCCAGCAGCTCCTATGGGCCCTATGGCTACACCTTC
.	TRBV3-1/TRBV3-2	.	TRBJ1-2	CASSQVSQAYYTF	TGTGCCAGCAGCCAAGTCTCACAGGCGTACTACACCTTC
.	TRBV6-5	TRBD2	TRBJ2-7	CASSYSMGGSYEQYF	TGTGCCAGCAGTTACTCGATGGGGGGGTCCTACGAGCAGTACTTC
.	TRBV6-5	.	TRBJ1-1	CASSLNMNTEAFF	TGTGCCAGCAGTCTTAACATGAACACTGAAGCTTTCTTT
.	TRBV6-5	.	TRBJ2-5	CASSWAGGETQYF	TGTGCCAGCAGTTGGGCAGGAGGGGAGACCCAGTACTTC
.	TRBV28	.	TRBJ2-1	CASSLGQPHNEQFF	TGTGCCAGCAGTTTAGGACAGCCCCACAATGAGCAGTTCTTC
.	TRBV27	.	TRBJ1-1	CASSLRGGNTEAFF	TGTGCCAGCAGTTTGCGAGGCGGGAACACTGAAGCTTTCTTT
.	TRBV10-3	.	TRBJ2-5	CAISESTSQETQYF	TGTGCCATCAGTGAGTCGACTAGTCAAGAGACCCAGTACTTC
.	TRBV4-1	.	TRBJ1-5	CASSQEQVGNQPQHF	TGCGCCAGCAGCCAAGAACAGGTCGGAAATCAGCCCCAGCATTTT
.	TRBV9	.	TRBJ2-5	CASSVVGASWHQYF	TGTGCCAGCAGCGTAGTGGGGGCCAGCTGGCATCAGTACTTC
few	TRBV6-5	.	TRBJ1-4	CASSYSLSLTNEKLFF	TGTGCCAGCAGTTACTCGTTATCCCTAACTAATGAAAAACTGTTTTTT
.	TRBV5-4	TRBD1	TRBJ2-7	CASSRDRAYEQYF	TGTGCCAGCAGCCGCGACAGGGCCTACGAGCAGTACTTC
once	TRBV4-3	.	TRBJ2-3	CASSLHGGSTDTQYF	TGCGCCAGCAGCCTGCATGGCGGAAGCACAGATACGCAGTATTTT
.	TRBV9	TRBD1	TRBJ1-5	CASSLTQGARSGYQPQHF	TGTGCCAGCAGCCTGACTCAGGGGGCGCGGTCTGGTTATCAGCCCCAGCATTTT
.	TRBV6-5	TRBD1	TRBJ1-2	CASRRTGSNGYTF	TGTGCCAGCAGAAGGACAGGGAGCAACGGCTACACCTTC
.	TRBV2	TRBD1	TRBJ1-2	CASSEIGGVAYGYTF	TGTGCCAGCAGTGAGATAGGGGGCGTCGCCTATGGCTACACCTTC
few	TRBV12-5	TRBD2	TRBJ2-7	CASAPGGQPPYEQYF	TGTGCTAGTGCCCCGGGAGGACAACCCCCCTACGAGCAGTACTTC
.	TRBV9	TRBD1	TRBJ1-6	CASSVLLTGAPLHF	TGTGCCAGCAGCGTACTACTAACAGGGGCACCCCTCCACTTT
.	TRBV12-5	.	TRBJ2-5	CASAIGGKGLLETQYF	TGTGCTAGTGCCATCGGAGGGAAGGGTTTGTTGGAGACCCAGTACTTC